One sample yielded the 29 T cell receptor beta chains listed below, sequenced in a study of long-term antiretroviral therapy in people with HIV. Researchers report immunoSEQ v3.0 was run at survey level. Profiled with immunoSEQ multiplex PCR; TCRdb holds only in-frame clones, not every one. The repertoire consists of some 28,000 clones, with approximately 88% occurring once and the leading ten covering about 4%. The sample in question was unsorted PBMCs, obtained 0.5 years after starting antiretroviral therapy. Receptor source: a woman younger than 35 with HIV.

The J gene is TRBJ1-2, the V gene TRBV6-1; the D gene is possibly TRBD1 (5 bases). The CDR3 spans 18 residues. The germline V gene encodes CDR1 MNHNS and CDR2 SASEGT. Trimming left V 0 bases short and J 5 bases short, with 22 bases between. Written as DNA, the CDR3 is TGTGCCAGCAGTGAAGCGAAACACGCCCTGACAGCCACGTATGGCTACACCTTC. Translating it yields CASSEAKHALTATYGYTF.

V and J are TRBV10-1 and TRBJ2-1; no firm D call. The germline V and J ends were trimmed by 3 bases and 9 bases, with 9 bases remaining between them. Germline-derived CDR1 and CDR2 are WNHNN and SYGVQD (reference sequence). The CDR3 length is 12 residues. Here the CDR3 reads CASSDFGIEQFF. CDR3 nucleotides: TGCGCCAGCAGTGATTTTGGGATTGAGCAGTTCTTC.

The rearrangement joins TRBV4-3 to TRBJ2-1, with 9 bases lining up with TRBD2. Unmatched junction bases numbered 8, after V lost 0 bases and J lost 5 bases. This CDR3 contains 17 residues. Germline V gives CDR1 LGHNA, CDR2 YSLEER. The CDR3 DNA reads as TGCGCCAGCAGCCAAGATATGGCGGGAGGGTACGACAATGAGCAGTTCTTC. Amino acids: CASSQDMAGGYDNEQFF.

V is TRBV6-6 and J is TRBJ2-1; D is uncertain. The CDR3 runs 14 residues. Germline V gene sequence: CDR1 MNHNY, CDR2 SVGAGI (reference sequence). The ends were cut back, 4 bases at V and 6 bases at J, with 13 bases in the middle. The CDR3 bases are TGTGCCAGCAGTTTCACGAATAAACTCAATGAGCAGTTCTTC. Translating gives CASSFTNKLNEQFF.

The chain links TRBV5-1 to TRBJ2-3; TRBD1 or TRBD2 may be the D gene (5 bases each). This CDR3 has 15 residues. Trimming stripped 0 bases from V and 3 bases from J, with 11 bases between. Germline values: CDR1 SGHRS, CDR2 YFSETQ. The CDR3 loop reads CASSLERGWTDTQYF. In DNA, the CDR3 is TGCGCCAGCAGCTTGGAGAGGGGATGGACAGATACGCAGTATTTT.

This chain connects TRBV15 to TRBJ1-2; D remains ambiguous. CDR3 length equals 13 residues. Trimming removed 1 base at V and 1 base at J, with 4 bases between. Germline V gene sequence: CDR1 LNHNV, CDR2 YYDKDF (reference sequence). CDR3 in DNA: TGTGCCACCAGCAGAGCTTATAACTATGGCTACACCTTC. Translating gives CATSRAYNYGYTF.

V and J are TRBV12-5 and TRBJ1-2; weak D call: TRBD1 (6 bases). Trimming left V 6 bases short and J 1 base short, with 9 bases between. The V gene's germline CDR1 is LGHNT and CDR2 FRNRAP. The CDR3 length is 13 residues. As DNA, the CDR3 is TGTGCTAGTGGGACAGGCCTTAACTATGGCTACACCTTC. This encodes CASGTGLNYGYTF. Complete variable domain (other parts from reference TRBV12-5 and TRBJ1-2): DARVTQTPRHKVTEMGQEVTMRCQPILGHNTVFWYRQTMMQGLELLAYFRNRAPLDDSGMPKDRFSAEMPDATLATLKIQPSEPRDSAVYFCASGTGLNYGYTFGSGTRLTVV.

V is TRBV29-1 and J is TRBJ2-7; a possible D gene is TRBD2 (6 bases). The V end lost 5 bases, the J end lost 0 bases, and 20 bases lay between the germline ends. This CDR3 spans 16 amino acids. Germline lookup yields CDR1 SQVTM and CDR2 ANQGSEA. Written as DNA, the CDR3 is TGCAGCGTTTCTCTGCTCCGGGCGGGGATCTCCTACGAGCAGTACTTC. It specifies CSVSLLRAGISYEQYF.

The rearrangement links TRBV28 to TRBJ1-2; D unclear. This CDR3 has 14 amino acids. The V end was cut by 4 bases, the J end by 3 bases, with 12 bases between. The germline gives CDR1 MDHEN, CDR2 SYDVKM. The CDR3 sequence: CASSSGRRDYGYTF. CDR3 DNA: TGTGCCAGCAGTTCCGGGAGGAGGGACTATGGCTACACCTTC.

The rearrangement joins TRBV27 to TRBJ2-7, with 9 nucleotides matching TRBD1. Germline V gives CDR1 MNHEY, CDR2 SMNVEV (reference sequence). There are 17 residues in the CDR3. The V segment lost 4 bases and the J segment 4 bases; nucleotides outside the gene matches: 14. CDR3 protein: CASSSLDRGIDRYEQYF. The DNA for the CDR3 is TGTGCCAGCAGTTCCTTAGACAGGGGGATCGACCGATACGAGCAGTACTTC.

This sequence joins TRBV27 and TRBJ2-2; D gene uncertain. The CDR3 is 11 amino acids. V lost 8 bases, J lost 9 bases, and 10 bases lay in between. The germline V gene has CDR1 MNHEY and CDR2 SMNVEV (reference sequence). The CDR3 protein is CASWSARELFF. The CDR3 nucleotides read TGTGCCAGCTGGTCCGCCCGGGAGCTGTTTTTT.

The chain has TRBV7-9 and TRBJ2-7, with D possibly being TRBD2 (5 bases). Trimming removed 4 bases at V and 5 bases at J, with 12 bases between. The CDR3 has 13 residues. Germline lookup yields CDR1 SEHNR and CDR2 FQNEAQ (reference sequence). The CDR3: CASSSGPGNEQYF. DNA of the CDR3: TGTGCCAGCAGCTCTGGGCCGGGGAACGAGCAGTACTTC.

This clone was detected once. The chain links TRBV5-1 to TRBJ2-1, with 10 nucleotides matching TRBD2. The length of the CDR3 is 15 residues. The germline CDR1 and CDR2 sequences are SGHRS and YFSETQ. V lost 0 bases to trimming and J lost 8 bases; unmatched junction nucleotides: 5. CDR3 DNA: TGCGCCAGCAGCTTGGAGTCTAGCGGGAGAGATGAGCAGTTCTTC. Protein product: CASSLESSGRDEQFF.

CDR3 loop: CASSLDGLVQGGYEQYF. As DNA, the CDR3 is TGTGCCAGCAGCTTGGATGGGTTGGTACAGGGTGGGTACGAGCAGTACTTC. The V call is TRBV5-4, the J call TRBJ2-7; TRBD1 might be the D (6 bases). V lost 0 bases and J 4 bases, leaving 20 bases between the germline ends. Per germline, CDR1 SGHNT and CDR2 YYREEE (reference sequence). The CDR3 is 17 amino acids.

The chain couples TRBV28 to TRBJ1-2; 7 bases fit TRBD1. V shed 2 bases and J 3 bases; nucleotides not matched to a gene: 12. The CDR3 consists of 17 residues. The germline V gene encodes CDR1 MDHEN and CDR2 SYDVKM. The CDR3 here is CASSLSQGDTLDYGYTF. The CDR3 DNA follows: TGTGCCAGCAGTTTAAGCCAGGGGGACACCCTCGACTATGGCTACACCTTC.

The rearrangement links TRBV4-3 to TRBJ2-7, with 13 bases aligning to TRBD2. V dropped 4 bases and J dropped 2; count of bases not matched to a gene: 5. This CDR3 has 16 residues. Germline V CDR1 and CDR2: LGHNA, YSLEER. CDR3 coding DNA: TGCGCCAGCAGCCGGAACGGACTAGCGGGAGCCTACGAGCAGTACTTC. Residues: CASSRNGLAGAYEQYF.

This clone appeared a few times. This chain connects TRBV7-9 to TRBJ1-4; D is unclear. V was clipped by 5 bases and J by 8 bases, with 18 bases between them. The germline V gene has CDR1 SEHNR and CDR2 FQNEAQ (reference sequence). The CDR3 contains 15 residues. The DNA for the CDR3 is TGTGCCAGCAGCCACCCGCCCTGGAATTACGAAAAACTGTTTTTT. Its protein is CASSHPPWNYEKLFF.

The chain links TRBV12-5 to TRBJ1-5, with D possibly TRBD1 on 5 matching bases. The germline V gene encodes CDR1 LGHNT and CDR2 FRNRAP. Trimming stripped 1 base from V and 0 bases from J, with 22 bases between. The CDR3 has 20 residues. DNA for the CDR3: TGTGCTAGTGGTTTGGATCCTACAGGCCCTAATTGGTATAGCAATCAGCCCCAGCATTTT. It codes for CASGLDPTGPNWYSNQPQHF. Looking up the rest from reference TRBV12-5 and TRBJ1-5 gives the full variable domain: DARVTQTPRHKVTEMGQEVTMRCQPILGHNTVFWYRQTMMQGLELLAYFRNRAPLDDSGMPKDRFSAEMPDATLATLKIQPSEPRDSAVYFCASGLDPTGPNWYSNQPQHFGDGTRLSIL.

V and J are TRBV2 and TRBJ2-1; 9 nucleotides align to TRBD2. Germline trimming cut 6 bases from V and 8 bases from J; bases unmatched to any gene: 8. Germline CDR1 and CDR2: SNHLY and FYNNEI. This CDR3 is built from 14 residues. DNA for the CDR3: TGTGCCAGCAGGGGGACTAGCACTAAGGATGAGCAGTTCTTC. Its protein is CASRGTSTKDEQFF.

CDR3 DNA sequence: TGTGCCAGTAGTATACCGGGACAAGGTAGTGAAAAACTGTTTTTT. Protein sequence: CASSIPGQGSEKLFF. The chain combines TRBV19 with TRBJ1-4; a possible D gene is TRBD1 (6 bases). The CDR3 extends over 15 amino acids. Germline V lookup: CDR1 LNHDA, CDR2 SQIVND (reference sequence). The ends were cut back, 2 bases at V and 7 bases at J, with 14 bases in the middle.

This chain links TRBV5-1 with TRBJ1-2, with 10 positions matching TRBD1. This CDR3 is 17 amino acids long. V shed 3 bases, J shed 7 bases, and the junction held 15 bases outside the gene matches. Germline loops: CDR1 SGHRS, CDR2 YFSETQ. The CDR3 here is CASSYLQGGTGESGYTF. CDR3 coding DNA: TGCGCCAGCAGCTACCTCCAGGGGGGGACAGGGGAATCTGGCTACACCTTC.

The chain recombines TRBV13 with TRBJ1-2, with 11 bases fitting TRBD1. CDR1 is PRHDT and CDR2 is FYEKMQ in the germline V gene (reference sequence). Germline trimming cut 5 bases from V and 8 bases from J; bases unmatched to any gene: 7. The CDR3 spans 14 residues. Written as DNA, the CDR3 is TGTGCCAGCAGCCAAGGGACAGGGGGATCGGGCTACACCTTC. It codes for CASSQGTGGSGYTF.

V and J are TRBV4-1 and TRBJ2-2; no definite D call. V was cut by 1 base and J by 7 bases, with 4 bases left in between. Germline CDR1 and CDR2: MGHRA and YSYEKL. The CDR3 contains 12 residues. CDR3 DNA: TGCGCCAGCAGCCAAGGGAGCGGGGAGCTGTTTTTT. Its translation: CASSQGSGELFF.

The chain links TRBV25-1 to TRBJ2-3; 8 bases are shared with TRBD1. The CDR3 length is 15 residues. V was pared by 4 bases and J by 1 base, with 4 bases of the junction left unmatched. Germline V gene lookup returns CDR1 MGHDK and CDR2 SYGVNS. The DNA for the CDR3 is TGTGCCAGCAGTGGCTGGGACAGGCGCACAGATACGCAGTATTTT. Protein sequence: CASSGWDRRTDTQYF.

The J gene is TRBJ2-7, the V gene TRBV7-9; no clear D. This CDR3 comprises 16 residues. CDR1 SEHNR and CDR2 FQNEAQ come from the germline V gene (reference sequence). Between the trimmed V and J ends, which lost 2 bases and 0 bases, there was a span of 14 bases. The CDR3 here is CASSLPTDLHSYEQYF. The CDR3 DNA reads as TGTGCCAGCAGCTTACCTACGGACCTACACTCCTACGAGCAGTACTTC.

Of note for this clone: Mismatch with germline at one junction end may stem from a read error. The gene calls are TRBV5-8 and TRBJ2-1; the D gene is possibly TRBD2 (5 bases). The germline CDR1 and CDR2 sequences are SGHTS and YDEGEE. This CDR3 is built from 15 residues. CDR3 coding DNA: TGTGCCAGCAGTTTGGCAGCGGTGAAGTACAATGAGCAGTTCTTC. Encoded protein: CASSLAAVKYNEQFF.

The chain is built from TRBV5-1 and TRBJ2-2, with D unclear. There are 16 residues in the CDR3. Looked up from germline, CDR1 is SGHRS and CDR2 is YFSETQ. Trimming pared 2 bases from V and 3 bases from J, leaving 14 bases between. The CDR3 spells CASSFPGPVDTGELFF. CDR3 coding DNA: TGCGCCAGCAGCTTTCCGGGCCCTGTCGACACCGGGGAGCTGTTTTTT.

This clone has just a few counts. The gene calls are TRBV6-6 and TRBJ1-2; D gene ambiguous. The CDR3 contains 15 residues. V gave up 2 bases and J gave up 8 bases, with 18 bases separating them. Germline V lookup: CDR1 MNHNY, CDR2 SVGAGI (reference sequence). The CDR3 spells CASSYRPDYSVGYTF. For the CDR3, the DNA is TGTGCCAGCAGTTACAGACCAGACTACAGTGTGGGCTACACCTTC.

The V gene is TRBV28, the J gene TRBJ2-7, with D perhaps TRBD2 (5 bases). Germline-derived CDR1 and CDR2 are MDHEN and SYDVKM. Trimming cost V 2 bases and J 5 bases, with 22 bases left between them. The CDR3 contains 17 residues. CDR3 sequence reads: CASSLPPERVGGHEQYF. In DNA form, the CDR3 reads TGTGCCAGCAGTTTACCGCCTGAGAGGGTTGGTGGACACGAGCAGTACTTC. Complete variable domain (other parts from reference TRBV28 and TRBJ2-7): DVKVTQSSRYLVKRTGEKVFLECVQDMDHENMFWYRQDPGLGLRLIYFSYDVKMKEKGDIPEGYSVSREKKERFSLILESASTNQTSMYLCASSLPPERVGGHEQYFGPGTRLTVT.